This T cell receptor (beta chain) is drawn from a study of cytomegalovirus exposure and HLA in healthy donors. Overall study results and limits: A later analysis showed that HLA-associated TCR beta chains had undergone more clonal expansion than equally common others. The dataset shows that most TCR sequences were rare, while some public TCRs occurred in many donors.

Germline CDR1 SQVTM, CDR2 ANQGSEA. V was shortened by 7 bases and J by 1 base, with 13 bases between the two germline ends. The CDR3 totals 13 residues. Amplification used 60 Vbeta primers and 13 Jbeta primers. Repertoires were generated with immunoSEQ multiplex PCR, while TCRdb's copy carries only in-frame clones and drops some. The profile covers about 110,000 clones, with more than 70% appearing a single time and over 0.2% taken by the ten largest. This clone was picked up one time. Its antigen is currently unknown. The genes are TRBV29-1 and TRBJ1-2, with a tentative D call TRBD1 (5 bases). This TCR was recovered from a man in his fifties in good health and CMV-seronegative. Source material: PBMCs. The chain's CDR3 is CSAHDRFNYGYTF. CDR3 nucleotides: TGCAGCGCACACGACAGATTTAACTATGGCTACACCTTC. Full variable domain (rest looked up from reference TRBV29-1 and TRBJ1-2): SAVISQKPSRDICQRGTSLTIQCQVDSQVTMMFWYRQQPGQSLTLIATANQGSEATYESGFVIDKFPISRPNLTFSTLTVSNMSPEDSSIYLCSAHDRFNYGYTFGSGTRLTVV.